This T cell receptor (beta chain) was captured by sequencing in a study of shared clonotypes between healthy human individuals. Study-wide background: Per donor, CD8 memory used one plate, CD8 naive used two, CD4 memory used three and CD4 naive used three. Overall study findings and caveats: Several donors showed sharing of about 4.8% of naive CD4 clonotypes. Generation probabilities of non-shared clonotypes were lower (relative to those shared by all four donors).

TCRdb's table, derived via immunoSEQ multiplex PCR, lists solely in-frame clones and lacks some. The table has 400,000 to 600,000 clones, about 96% seen once; the top ten hold approximately 0.067%. V lost 1 base and J 3 bases, leaving 16 bases between the germline ends. Germline V CDR1 and CDR2: SGHTA, FQGNSA. This CDR3 spans 16 amino acids. Subsets obtained from CD4+ cells comprised CD45RA+ naive and CD45RA-negative memory cells. This clone was picked up one time. The antigen remains unidentified. The J gene is TRBJ2-7, the V gene TRBV7-2; either TRBD1 or TRBD2 may fit D (5 bases each). The sequence derives from a woman in her thirties in good health. Specimen: naive CD4+ T cells sorted from blood. As for subset: CD45RA+ positively selected. The DNA of the CDR3 is TGTGCCAGCAGCTTAGGGGGGTTCGTTGGGGTCTACGAGCAGTACTTC. Translating it yields CASSLGGFVGVYEQYF.